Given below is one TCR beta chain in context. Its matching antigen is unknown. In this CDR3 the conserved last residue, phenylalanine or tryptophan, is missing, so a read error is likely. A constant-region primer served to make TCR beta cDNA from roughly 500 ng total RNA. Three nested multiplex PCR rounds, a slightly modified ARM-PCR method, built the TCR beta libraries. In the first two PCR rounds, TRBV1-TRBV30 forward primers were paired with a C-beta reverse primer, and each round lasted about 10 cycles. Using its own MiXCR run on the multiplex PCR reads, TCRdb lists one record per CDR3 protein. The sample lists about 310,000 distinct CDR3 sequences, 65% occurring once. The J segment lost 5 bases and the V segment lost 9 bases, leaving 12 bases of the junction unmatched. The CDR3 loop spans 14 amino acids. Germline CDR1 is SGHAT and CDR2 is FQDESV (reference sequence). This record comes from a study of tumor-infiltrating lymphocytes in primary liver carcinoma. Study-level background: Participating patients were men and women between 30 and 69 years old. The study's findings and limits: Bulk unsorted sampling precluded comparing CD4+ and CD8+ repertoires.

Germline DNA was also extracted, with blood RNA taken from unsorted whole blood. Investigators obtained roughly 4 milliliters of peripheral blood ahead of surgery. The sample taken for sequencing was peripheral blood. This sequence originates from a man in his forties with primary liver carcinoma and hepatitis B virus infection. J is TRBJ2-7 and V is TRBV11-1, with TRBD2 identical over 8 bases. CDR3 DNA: TGTGCCAGTAGCGGGGATAGGGGGATCGACGAGCAGTACCTC. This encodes CASSGDRGIDEQYL.